These 7 T cell receptor beta chains share one sample of origin, sequenced in a study of T cell repertoires in cytomegalovirus infection. MiXCR, applied by TCRdb to the reads, yields one record per CDR3 protein. The sample carries 680,000 or so distinct CDR3 sequences, less than 40% recorded once. Material: PBMCs. The receptors were sampled from a human donor in good health (CMV status not recorded). Some clones in this sample may be carry-over from other donors' samples.

V and J are TRBV24-1 and TRBJ2-5, with a weak D call TRBD2 (6 bases). Germline CDR1 reads KGHDR; CDR2 reads SFDVKD. The CDR3 spans 15 residues. V lost 3 bases, J lost 1 base, and 11 bases lay in between. CDR3 amino acids: CATSDGTSFQETQYF. CDR3 DNA sequence: TGTGCCACCAGTGATGGTACTAGCTTCCAAGAGACCCAGTACTTC.

The CDR3 region is CASRAAGVSTEAFF. Written as DNA, the CDR3 is TGTGCCAGTAGGGCGGCCGGGGTTTCCACTGAAGCTTTCTTT. V usage is TRBV19 and J usage is TRBJ1-1, with unresolved D. Trimming shortened V by 6 bases and J by 4 bases, and 15 bases separated the two germline ends. Per germline, CDR1 LNHDA and CDR2 SQIVND (reference sequence). There are 14 residues in the CDR3.

The chain combines TRBV28 with TRBJ1-1; no clear D. V lost 7 bases and J lost 1, with 16 bases in between. There are 15 residues in the CDR3. Germline CDR1 is MDHEN and CDR2 is SYDVKM. Here the CDR3 DNA reads TGTGCCAGCAAGGTGGTTGGACCCAAGAACACTGAAGCTTTCTTT. The encoded protein is CASKVVGPKNTEAFF. Full variable domain (outside the CDR3, taken from reference TRBV28 and TRBJ1-1): DVKVTQSSRYLVKRTGEKVFLECVQDMDHENMFWYRQDPGLGLRLIYFSYDVKMKEKGDIPEGYSVSREKKERFSLILESASTNQTSMYLCASKVVGPKNTEAFFGQGTRLTVV.

The CDR3 region is CASSLGGRNNNEQFF. DNA for the CDR3: TGTGCCAGCAGCTTAGGGGGCAGGAACAACAATGAGCAGTTCTTC. This sequence joins TRBV7-6 and TRBJ2-1, with a possible D match to TRBD1 (5 bases). This CDR3 has 15 residues. Trimming stripped 1 base from V and 5 bases from J, with 12 bases between. Per germline, CDR1 SGHVS and CDR2 FNYEAQ.

The table lists this clonotype with a few counts. The chain uses TRBV7-2 and TRBJ2-3; 13 bases match TRBD2. This CDR3 has 18 residues. Trimming took 1 base from V and 0 from J; bases not matched to a gene: 4. Looked up from germline, CDR1 is SGHTA and CDR2 is FQGNSA. CDR3 in DNA: TGTGCCAGCAGCTTAGAGACTAGCGGGGGGATGAGCACAGATACGCAGTATTTT. Its protein product is CASSLETSGGMSTDTQYF. Full variable domain (outside the CDR3, taken from reference TRBV7-2 and TRBJ2-3): GAGVSQSPSNKVTEKGKDVELRCDPISGHTALYWYRQSLGQGLEFLIYFQGNSAPDKSGLPSDRFSAERTGGSVSTLTIQRTQQEDSAVYLCASSLETSGGMSTDTQYFGPGTRLTVL.

The gene calls are TRBV7-6 and TRBJ1-5, with D possibly TRBD1 on 6 matching bases. Germline-derived CDR1 and CDR2 are SGHVS and FNYEAQ. The V and J ends lost 5 bases and 6 bases respectively, with 11 bases between them. This CDR3 is 13 amino acids long. CDR3 coding DNA: TGTGCCAGCAGCGCTACAGGGAGTCAGCCCCAGCATTTT. Its translation is CASSATGSQPQHF.

As concerns this clonotype: It is unclear where the CDR3 begins or ends on the DNA, so no DNA is shown, and the CDR3 is as TCRdb lists it. This chain connects TRBV12-3 or TRBV12-4 to TRBJ1-1; TRBD1, the table's D call, lacks a check against the DNA. Including both end residues, the CDR3 is 13 amino acids long. The chain's CDR3 is CARSFGRGTEYFF.